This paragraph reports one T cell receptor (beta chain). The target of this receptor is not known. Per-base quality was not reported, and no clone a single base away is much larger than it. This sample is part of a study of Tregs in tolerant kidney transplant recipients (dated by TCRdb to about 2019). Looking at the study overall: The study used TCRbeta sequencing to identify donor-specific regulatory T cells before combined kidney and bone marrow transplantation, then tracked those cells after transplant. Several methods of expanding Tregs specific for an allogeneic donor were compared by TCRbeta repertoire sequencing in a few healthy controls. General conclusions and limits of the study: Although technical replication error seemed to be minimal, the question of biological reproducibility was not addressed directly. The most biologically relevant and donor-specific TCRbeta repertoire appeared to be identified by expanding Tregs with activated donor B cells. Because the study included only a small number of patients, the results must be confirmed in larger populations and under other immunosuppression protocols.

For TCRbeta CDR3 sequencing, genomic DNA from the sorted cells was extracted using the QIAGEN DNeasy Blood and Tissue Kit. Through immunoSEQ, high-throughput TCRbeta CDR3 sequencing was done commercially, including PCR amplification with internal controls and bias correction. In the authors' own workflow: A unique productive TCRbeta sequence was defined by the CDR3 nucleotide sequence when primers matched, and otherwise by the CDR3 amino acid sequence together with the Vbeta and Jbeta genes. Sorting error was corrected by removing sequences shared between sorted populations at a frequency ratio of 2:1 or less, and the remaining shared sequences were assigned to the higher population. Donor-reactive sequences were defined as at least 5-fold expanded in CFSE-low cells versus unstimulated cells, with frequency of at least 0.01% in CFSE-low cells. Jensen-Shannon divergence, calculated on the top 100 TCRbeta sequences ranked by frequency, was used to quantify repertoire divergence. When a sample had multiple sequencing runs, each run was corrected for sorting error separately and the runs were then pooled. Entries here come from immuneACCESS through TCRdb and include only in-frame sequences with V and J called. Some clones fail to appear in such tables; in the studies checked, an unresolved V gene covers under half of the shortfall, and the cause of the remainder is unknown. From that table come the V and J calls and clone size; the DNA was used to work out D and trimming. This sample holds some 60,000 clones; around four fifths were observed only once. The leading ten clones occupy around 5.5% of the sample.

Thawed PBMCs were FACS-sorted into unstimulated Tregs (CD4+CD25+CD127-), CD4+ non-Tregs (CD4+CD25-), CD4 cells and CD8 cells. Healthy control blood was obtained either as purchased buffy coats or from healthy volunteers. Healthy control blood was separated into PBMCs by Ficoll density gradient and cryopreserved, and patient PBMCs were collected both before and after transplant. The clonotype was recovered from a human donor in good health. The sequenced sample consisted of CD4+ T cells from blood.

The bases are TGTGCCAGCTCACCACCGGGAGGAGGGGTCAGAACAGATACGCAGTATTTT. The resulting protein is CASSPPGGGVRTDTQYF. The chain is encoded by TRBV18 joined to TRBJ2-3; a tentative D match to TRBD2 spans 6 bases. From a lookup of the germline V gene, CDR1 and CDR2 are KGHSH and LQKENI. The junction shows trimming of 0 bases on V and 3 bases on J, plus 16 bases between the germline ends. The CDR3, from cysteine to phenylalanine, totals 17 residues. The read is trimmed to its CDR3 DNA, 51 bases read in frame from base 1.